These 25 T cell receptor beta chains came from one sample sequenced in a study of cytomegalovirus exposure and HLA in healthy donors. TCRdb's table, derived via immunoSEQ multiplex PCR, lists solely in-frame clones and lacks some. The sample contains around 150,000 clones, 70% to 85% of which appear only once. What was sequenced was PBMCs. These receptors all stem from a young man in good health and CMV-seropositive.

This clone was counted a few times. This chain connects TRBV27 to TRBJ2-7; 7 bases line up with TRBD1. The CDR3 consists of 16 residues. Trimming took 5 bases from V and 5 from J; bases not matched to a gene: 15. Germline V gene data show CDR1 as MNHEY and CDR2 as SMNVEV (reference sequence). The DNA for the CDR3 is TGTGCCAGCAGTACATCGGACAGGATAAAGGGTCACGAGCAGTACTTC. This gives the protein CASSTSDRIKGHEQYF.

The chain links TRBV9 to TRBJ2-1, with D uncertain. Germline values: CDR1 SGDLS, CDR2 YYNGEE. This CDR3 contains 15 residues. With 0 bases removed from V and 8 bases from J, the gap between germline ends came to 15 bases. The CDR3 sequence is CASSVALASHDEQFF. DNA for the CDR3: TGTGCCAGCAGCGTAGCGTTGGCTAGTCACGATGAGCAGTTCTTC.

V usage is TRBV10-2 and J usage is TRBJ2-1; 10 bases map to TRBD2. V shed 6 bases and J 3 bases; nucleotides not matched to a gene: 5. From germline, CDR1 is WSHSY and CDR2 SAAADI. CDR3 size: 15 residues. CDR3 protein: CASRGAGGIYNEQFF. CDR3 sequence (DNA): TGCGCCAGCAGGGGAGCGGGAGGGATCTACAATGAGCAGTTCTTC.

V and J are TRBV11-2 and TRBJ2-7, with D maybe TRBD2 (5 bases). Trimming shortened V by 5 bases and J by 2 bases, and 25 bases separated the two germline ends. This CDR3 region has 18 residues. Germline V gene data show CDR1 as SGHAT and CDR2 as FQNNGV. CDR3 region: CASSPQPGLSAIPYEQYF. The CDR3 DNA follows: TGTGCCAGCAGCCCCCAACCCGGACTTAGCGCCATCCCCTACGAGCAGTACTTC. Drawing the rest from reference TRBV11-2 and TRBJ2-7, the complete variable domain is EAGVAQSPRYKIIEKRQSVAFWCNPISGHATLYWYQQILGQGPKLLIQFQNNGVVDDSQLPKDRFSAERLKGVDSTLKIQPAKLEDSAVYLCASSPQPGLSAIPYEQYFGPGTRLTVT.

The genes are TRBV7-2 and TRBJ2-7; maybe TRBD1 (6 bases). The CDR3 has 16 amino acids. Trimming removed 1 base at V and 2 bases at J, with 15 bases between. CDR1 and CDR2 from the germline V gene are SGHTA and FQGNSA. The CDR3 DNA is TGTGCCAGCAGCTTAGTAGGACAGCCGCTTCCCTACGAGCAGTACTTC. This codes for CASSLVGQPLPYEQYF. Variable domain in full (rest from reference TRBV7-2 and TRBJ2-7): GAGVSQSPSNKVTEKGKDVELRCDPISGHTALYWYRQSLGQGLEFLIYFQGNSAPDKSGLPSDRFSAERTGGSVSTLTIQRTQQEDSAVYLCASSLVGQPLPYEQYFGPGTRLTVT.

This clone appeared a single time. The chain joins TRBV6-6 to TRBJ2-1; 11 nucleotides match TRBD2. There are 16 residues in the CDR3. Germline trimming cut 6 bases from V and 4 bases from J; bases unmatched to any gene: 8. Germline-derived CDR1 and CDR2 are MNHNY and SVGAGI (reference sequence). The DNA for the CDR3 is TGTGCCAGCAGGGGGACTAGCGGATTCCCTTACAATGAGCAGTTCTTC. It encodes CASRGTSGFPYNEQFF.

This clone turned up a few times. This chain uses TRBV5-4 with TRBJ1-1; the match to TRBD1 covers 8 bases. After removal of 4 bases from V and 3 bases from J, the junction contained 11 bases not matched to a gene. CDR3 length: 16 residues. Germline values: CDR1 SGHNT, CDR2 YYREEE (reference sequence). The CDR3 reads CASSITGGRRDTEAFF. The CDR3 bases are TGTGCCAGCAGCATTACAGGGGGGCGGCGGGACACTGAAGCTTTCTTT.

The chain recombines TRBV19 with TRBJ2-3, with a weak D call TRBD1 (5 bases). The CDR3 loop spans 12 amino acids. Trimming took 5 bases from V and 4 from J, leaving 7 bases between them. Germline V gene data show CDR1 as LNHDA and CDR2 as SQIVND (reference sequence). CDR3 residues: CASSWGSDTQYF. CDR3 in DNA: TGTGCCAGTAGTTGGGGCTCAGATACGCAGTATTTT.

V and J are TRBV29-1 and TRBJ2-1, with TRBD2 matching over 8 bases. Germline CDR1 is SQVTM and CDR2 is ANQGSEA. CDR3 length equals 15 residues. V shed 4 bases, J shed 1 base, and the junction held 6 bases outside the gene matches. Here the CDR3 DNA reads TGCAGCGTTGGGGGGCTAGCGGGTTCCTACAATGAGCAGTTCTTC. This encodes CSVGGLAGSYNEQFF.

V and J are TRBV5-6 and TRBJ2-5; unclear D gene. Germline-derived CDR1 and CDR2 are SGHDT and YYEEEE. V gave up 4 bases and J gave up 2 bases, with 12 bases separating them. This CDR3 spans 14 amino acids. The CDR3 DNA is TGTGCCAGCAGCCCGACACCTTCTCAAGAGACCCAGTACTTC. The encoded protein is CASSPTPSQETQYF.

This clone showed up just a few times. In DNA form, the CDR3 reads TGCAGCCCATTCGGGAACAGCCCGTGCTACGAGCAGTACTTC. Its translation is CSPFGNSPCYEQYF. This chain joins TRBV29-1 and TRBJ2-7, with D possibly TRBD2 on 5 matching bases. Trimming cost V 8 bases and J 3 bases, with 20 bases left between them. The germline V gene encodes CDR1 SQVTM and CDR2 ANQGSEA. The CDR3 covers 14 residues.

V and J are TRBV5-4 and TRBJ1-2; D perhaps matches TRBD1 (5 bases). V was shortened by 3 bases and J by 4 bases, with 19 bases between the two germline ends. The CDR3 contains 16 residues. Germline-derived CDR1 and CDR2 are SGHNT and YYREEE (reference sequence). CDR3 DNA: TGTGCCAGCAGCTCGGGGGGACGGAGAGATTTCTATGGCTACACCTTC. This encodes CASSSGGRRDFYGYTF. Full variable domain (missing parts from reference TRBV5-4 and TRBJ1-2): ETGVTQSPTHLIKTRGQQVTLRCSSQSGHNTVSWYQQALGQGPQFIFQYYREEENGRGNFPPRFSGLQFPNYSSELNVNALELDDSALYLCASSSGGRRDFYGYTFGSGTRLTVV.

The genes are TRBV7-9 and TRBJ2-2; D is unresolved. Trimming took off 4 bases at V and 6 bases at J, with 12 bases between the two ends. This CDR3 spans 14 amino acids. Germline lookup yields CDR1 SEHNR and CDR2 FQNEAQ (reference sequence). In nucleotides, the CDR3 is TGTGCCAGCAGCTCGAGTAGCTTGGCCGGGGAGCTGTTTTTT. It is translated as CASSSSSLAGELFF.

The chain carries TRBV4-1 and TRBJ2-3, with 9 bases lining up with TRBD2. There are 17 residues in the CDR3. Trimming took 2 bases from V and 1 from J; bases not matched to a gene: 7. Per germline, CDR1 MGHRA and CDR2 YSYEKL. CDR3 residues: CASSQLLAGFRTDTQYF. The CDR3 DNA follows: TGCGCCAGCAGCCAATTGCTAGCGGGGTTTCGCACAGATACGCAGTATTTT.

J is TRBJ2-2 and V is TRBV5-1; tentative D call: TRBD1 (5 bases). CDR1 is SGHRS, CDR2 YFSETQ, per germline. V lost 6 bases and J 3 bases, leaving 18 bases between the germline ends. The CDR3 runs to 16 residues. This CDR3 reads CASTLNGQGDTGELFF. As DNA, the CDR3 is TGCGCCAGCACCTTAAATGGGCAGGGCGACACCGGGGAGCTGTTTTTT.

The J gene is TRBJ1-2, the V gene TRBV19; TRBD1 aligns across 9 bases. Germline CDR1 reads LNHDA; CDR2 reads SQIVND (reference sequence). V shed 7 bases, J shed 2 bases, and the junction held 17 bases outside the gene matches. CDR3 size: 18 residues. CDR3: CASIPNPGQGPVNYGYTF. CDR3 sequence (DNA): TGTGCCAGTATCCCTAACCCGGGACAGGGCCCCGTGAACTATGGCTACACCTTC.

The table lists this clone with a few counts. The chain recombines TRBV6-5 with TRBJ1-1; 8 nucleotides agree with TRBD1. Germline V CDR1 and CDR2: MNHEY, SVGAGI. The ends lost 6 bases at V and 4 bases at J; junction bases unmatched: 7. CDR3 length: 14 amino acids. The CDR3 DNA reads TGTGCCAGCAGCCCCAGGGGGCAGAGCACTGAAGCTTTCTTT. As protein: CASSPRGQSTEAFF.

The genes are TRBV5-4 and TRBJ2-5, with 14 bases lining up with TRBD2. CDR1 is SGHNT, CDR2 YYREEE, per germline (reference sequence). The CDR3 extends over 15 amino acids. V gave up 3 bases and J gave up 5 bases; unmatched junction bases: 3. CDR3 DNA sequence: TGTGCCAGCAGCTCGGGACTAGCGGGAGTTGAGACCCAGTACTTC. Its translation: CASSSGLAGVETQYF.

CDR3 region: CASSFGTSGSTDTQYF. The CDR3 DNA is TGTGCCAGCAGCTTCGGGACTAGCGGATCCACAGATACGCAGTATTTT. This rearrangement joins TRBV7-6 to TRBJ2-3; TRBD2 agrees at 11 bases. The V and J ends lost 3 bases and 2 bases, in that order; junction bases with no gene match: 4. The CDR3 runs 16 residues. Germline CDR1 and CDR2: SGHVS and FNYEAQ.

V is TRBV5-1 and J is TRBJ2-3, with 8 bases matching TRBD2. Germline trimming cut 4 bases from V and 2 bases from J; bases unmatched to any gene: 9. CDR1 SGHRS and CDR2 YFSETQ come from the germline V gene. The CDR3 totals 16 residues. In nucleotides, the CDR3 is TGCGCCAGCAGCACCCCGGGAGGGGATGACACAGATACGCAGTATTTT. As protein: CASSTPGGDDTDTQYF.

V usage is TRBV7-8 and J usage is TRBJ1-5; TRBD1 might be the D (6 bases). Germline V gene data show CDR1 as SGHVS and CDR2 as FQNEAQ. The germline V and J ends were trimmed by 2 bases and 4 bases, with 15 bases remaining between them. The CDR3 spans 16 residues. The CDR3 protein is CASSLYSGQLNQPQHF. The CDR3 DNA is TGTGCCAGCAGCTTATATTCCGGACAGTTAAATCAGCCCCAGCATTTT.

This rearrangement joins TRBV5-6 to TRBJ2-3; 9 bases agree with TRBD2. In germline, CDR1 is SGHDT, CDR2 YYEEEE. CDR3 length: 15 amino acids. The junction had 5 bases not matched to a gene; V was cut back by 2 bases and J by 4 bases. The CDR3 loop is CASSFQGTSPDTQYF. CDR3 nucleotide sequence: TGTGCCAGCAGCTTCCAAGGGACTAGCCCAGATACGCAGTATTTT.

This chain links TRBV10-2 with TRBJ1-2; no firm D call. The CDR3 sequence is 11 residues long. CDR1 is WSHSY, CDR2 SAAADI, per germline. Trimming shortened V by 8 bases and J by 1 base, and 5 bases separated the two germline ends. The DNA of the CDR3 is TGCGCCAGCGGCTTTAACTATGGCTACACCTTC. This codes for CASGFNYGYTF.

The V call is TRBV11-3, the J call TRBJ1-1; D gene uncertain. Deletions cut 8 bases from V and 0 bases from J, with 19 bases between. The CDR3 has 16 amino acids. The germline gives CDR1 SGHNT, CDR2 YENEEA. The CDR3 DNA is TGTGCCAGCGGGAGTCCCTCTGGGCCGATGAACACTGAAGCTTTCTTT. Translated: CASGSPSGPMNTEAFF.

The V and J genes are TRBV7-8 and TRBJ2-7; TRBD2 might be the D (5 bases). CDR1 and CDR2 from the germline V gene are SGHVS and FQNEAQ. This CDR3 contains 15 residues. Trimming took off 0 bases at V and 4 bases at J, with 13 bases between the two ends. The CDR3 sequence is CASSLARVVRYEQYF. CDR3 bases: TGTGCCAGCAGCTTAGCGAGGGTGGTTAGGTACGAGCAGTACTTC.